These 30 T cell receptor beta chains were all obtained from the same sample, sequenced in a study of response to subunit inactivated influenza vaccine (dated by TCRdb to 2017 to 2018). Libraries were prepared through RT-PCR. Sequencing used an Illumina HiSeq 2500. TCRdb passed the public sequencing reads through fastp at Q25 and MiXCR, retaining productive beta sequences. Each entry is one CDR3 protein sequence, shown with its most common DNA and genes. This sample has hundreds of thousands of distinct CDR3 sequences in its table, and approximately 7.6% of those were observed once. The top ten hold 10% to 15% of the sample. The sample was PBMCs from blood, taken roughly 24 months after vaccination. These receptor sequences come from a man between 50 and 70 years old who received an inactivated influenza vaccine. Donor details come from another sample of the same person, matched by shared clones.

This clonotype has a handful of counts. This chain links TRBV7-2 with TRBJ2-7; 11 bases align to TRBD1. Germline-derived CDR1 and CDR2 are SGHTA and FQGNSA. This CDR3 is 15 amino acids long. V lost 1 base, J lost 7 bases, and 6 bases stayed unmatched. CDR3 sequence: CASSLEGQGVGEQYF. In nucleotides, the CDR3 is TGTGCCAGCAGCTTAGAGGGACAGGGGGTCGGGGAGCAGTACTTC.

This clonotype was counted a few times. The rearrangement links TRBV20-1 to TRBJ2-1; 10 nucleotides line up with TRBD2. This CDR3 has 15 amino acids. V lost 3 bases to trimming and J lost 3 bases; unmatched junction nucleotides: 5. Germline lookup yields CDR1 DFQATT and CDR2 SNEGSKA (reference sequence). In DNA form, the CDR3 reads TGCAGTGCTAGTAAAGGGACTAGCGACTACAATGAGCAGTTCTTC. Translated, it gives CSASKGTSDYNEQFF.

CDR3 bases: TGTGCCAGCAGCCCCGACAGGGTAGGATATGGCTACACCTTC. Amino acid sequence: CASSPDRVGYGYTF. This chain links TRBV7-2 with TRBJ1-2; 7 bases align to TRBD1. The CDR3 is 14 amino acids. Germline V lookup: CDR1 SGHTA, CDR2 FQGNSA. The V and J ends lost 5 bases and 5 bases, in that order; junction bases with no gene match: 8.

The CDR3 DNA sequence: TGCGCCAGCAGCTTTAACTCAGCGGGCACAGATACGCAGTATTTT. It codes for CASSFNSAGTDTQYF. V is TRBV5-1 and J is TRBJ2-3; a weak D match, TRBD2 (5 bases). V was pared by 2 bases and J by 1 base, with 11 bases between. Per germline, CDR1 SGHRS and CDR2 YFSETQ. The CDR3 is made up of 15 amino acids.

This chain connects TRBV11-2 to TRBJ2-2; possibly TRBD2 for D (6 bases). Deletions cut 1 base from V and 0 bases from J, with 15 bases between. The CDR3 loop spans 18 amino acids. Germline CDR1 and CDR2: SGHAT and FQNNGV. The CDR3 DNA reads TGTGCCAGCAGCTTAGGTTCTCGGGGACTTGCGAACACCGGGGAGCTGTTTTTT. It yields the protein CASSLGSRGLANTGELFF.

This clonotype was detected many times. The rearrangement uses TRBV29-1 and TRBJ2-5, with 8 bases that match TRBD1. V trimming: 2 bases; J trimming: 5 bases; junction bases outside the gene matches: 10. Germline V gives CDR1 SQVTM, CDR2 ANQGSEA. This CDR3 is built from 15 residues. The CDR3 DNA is TGCAGCGTTGAATTCAGAGGACAGGGAGTTGAGACCCAGTACTTC. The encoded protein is CSVEFRGQGVETQYF.

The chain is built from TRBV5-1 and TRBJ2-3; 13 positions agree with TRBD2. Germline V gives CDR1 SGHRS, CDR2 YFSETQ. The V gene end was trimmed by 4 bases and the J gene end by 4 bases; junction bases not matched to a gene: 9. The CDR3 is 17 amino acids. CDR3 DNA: TGCGCCAGCAGCGGAATGACTAGCGGGGGGCTGGCAGATACGCAGTATTTT. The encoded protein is CASSGMTSGGLADTQYF. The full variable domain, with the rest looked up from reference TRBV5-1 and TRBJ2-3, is KAGVTQTPRYLIKTRGQQVTLSCSPISGHRSVSWYQQTPGQGLQFLFEYFSETQRNKGNFPGRFSGRQFSNSRSEMNVSTLELGDSALYLCASSGMTSGGLADTQYFGPGTRLTVL.

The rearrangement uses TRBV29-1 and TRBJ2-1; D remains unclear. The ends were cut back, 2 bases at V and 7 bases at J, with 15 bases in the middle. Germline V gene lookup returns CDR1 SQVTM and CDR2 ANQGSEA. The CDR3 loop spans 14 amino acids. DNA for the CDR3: TGCAGCGTTGAAACGCCGTGGCCGCGAAATGAGCAGTTCTTC. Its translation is CSVETPWPRNEQFF.

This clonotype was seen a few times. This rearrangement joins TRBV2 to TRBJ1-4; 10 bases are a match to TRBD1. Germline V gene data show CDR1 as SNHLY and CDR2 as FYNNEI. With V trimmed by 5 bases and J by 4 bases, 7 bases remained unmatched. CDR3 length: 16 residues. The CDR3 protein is CASSPPGQGFNEKLFF. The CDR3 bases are TGTGCCAGCAGTCCCCCGGGACAGGGGTTTAATGAAAAACTGTTTTTT. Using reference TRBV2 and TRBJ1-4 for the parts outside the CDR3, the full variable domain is EPEVTQTPSHQVTQMGQEVILRCVPISNHLYFYWYRQILGQKVEFLVSFYNNEISEKSEIFDDQFSVERPDGSNFTLKIRSTKLEDSAMYFCASSPPGQGFNEKLFFGSGTQLSVL.

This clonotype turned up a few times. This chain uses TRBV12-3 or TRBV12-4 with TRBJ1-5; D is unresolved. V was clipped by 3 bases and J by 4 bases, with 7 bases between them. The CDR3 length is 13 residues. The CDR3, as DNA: TGTGCCAGCAGTTTTCTCCGGAATCAGCCCCAGCATTTT. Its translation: CASSFLRNQPQHF.

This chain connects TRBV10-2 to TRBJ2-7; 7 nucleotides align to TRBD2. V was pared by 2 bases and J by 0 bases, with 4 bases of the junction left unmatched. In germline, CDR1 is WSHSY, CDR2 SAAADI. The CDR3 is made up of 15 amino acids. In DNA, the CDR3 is TGCGCCAGCAGTGAGAATAGCGGGTCCTCCTACGAGCAGTACTTC. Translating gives CASSENSGSSYEQYF.

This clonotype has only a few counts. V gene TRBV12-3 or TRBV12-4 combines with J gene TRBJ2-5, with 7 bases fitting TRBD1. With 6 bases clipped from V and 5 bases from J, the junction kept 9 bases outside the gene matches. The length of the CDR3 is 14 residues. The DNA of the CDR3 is TGTGCCAGCAGACCGACAGGGAATGCGGAGACCCAGTACTTC. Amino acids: CASRPTGNAETQYF.

CDR3 DNA: TGTGCCAGTTCCATGACGGAGACCCAGTACTTC. Translating it yields CASSMTETQYF. V and J are TRBV19 and TRBJ2-5; no firm D call. The germline V gene encodes CDR1 LNHDA and CDR2 SQIVND (reference sequence). There are 11 residues in the CDR3. Trimming pared 8 bases from V and 5 bases from J, leaving 9 bases between.

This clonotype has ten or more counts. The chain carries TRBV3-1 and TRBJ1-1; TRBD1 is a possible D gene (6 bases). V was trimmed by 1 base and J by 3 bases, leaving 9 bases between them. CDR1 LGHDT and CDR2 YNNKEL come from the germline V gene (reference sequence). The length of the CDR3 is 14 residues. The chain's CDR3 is CASSQGGTYTEAFF. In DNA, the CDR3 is TGTGCCAGCAGCCAAGGGGGGACATACACTGAAGCTTTCTTT.

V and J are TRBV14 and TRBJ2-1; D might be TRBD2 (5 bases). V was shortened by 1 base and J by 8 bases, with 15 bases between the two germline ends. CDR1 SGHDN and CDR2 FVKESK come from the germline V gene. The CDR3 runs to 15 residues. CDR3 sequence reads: CASSQGVRGVDEQFF. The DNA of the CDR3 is TGTGCCAGCAGCCAAGGTGTTCGGGGTGTCGATGAGCAGTTCTTC.

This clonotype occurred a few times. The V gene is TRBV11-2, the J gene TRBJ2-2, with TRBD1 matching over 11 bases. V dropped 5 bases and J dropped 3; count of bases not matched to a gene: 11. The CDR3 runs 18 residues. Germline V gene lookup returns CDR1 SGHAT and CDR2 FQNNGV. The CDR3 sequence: CASSLTAVGQGDTGELFF. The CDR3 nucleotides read TGTGCCAGCAGCCTCACCGCGGTGGGACAGGGGGACACCGGGGAGCTGTTTTTT.

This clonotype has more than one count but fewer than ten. As DNA, the CDR3 is TGTGCCAGCACCGGCGGGACAGGGGGTTCCGGGGAGCTGTTTTTT. As protein: CASTGGTGGSGELFF. The chain joins TRBV3-1 to TRBJ2-2, with 11 bases fitting TRBD1. Germline CDR1 and CDR2: LGHDT and YNNKEL (reference sequence). The J segment lost 6 bases and the V segment lost 7 bases, leaving 7 bases of the junction unmatched. The CDR3 length is 15 residues.

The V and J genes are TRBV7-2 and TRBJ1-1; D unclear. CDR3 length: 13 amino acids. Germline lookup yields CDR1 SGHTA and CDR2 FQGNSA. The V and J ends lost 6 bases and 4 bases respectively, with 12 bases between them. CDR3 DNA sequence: TGTGCCAGCAGGGAGGCAAGGGCCACTGAAGCTTTCTTT. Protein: CASREARATEAFF.

The CDR3 DNA reads as TGTGCCAGCAGCCTTAATACCGGGGGGCCCTACGAGCAGTACTTC. It yields the protein CASSLNTGGPYEQYF. The chain employs TRBV7-2 and TRBJ2-7; D perhaps matches TRBD2 (7 bases). Germline V lookup: CDR1 SGHTA, CDR2 FQGNSA. This CDR3 is 15 amino acids long. Trimming stripped 5 bases from V and 2 bases from J, with 16 bases between.

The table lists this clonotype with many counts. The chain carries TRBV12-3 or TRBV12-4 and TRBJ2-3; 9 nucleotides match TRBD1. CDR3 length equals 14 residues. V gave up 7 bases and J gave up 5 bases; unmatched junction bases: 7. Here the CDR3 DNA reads TGTGCCAGCACTCACAGGGGGCGAGGAGATACGCAGTATTTT. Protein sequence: CASTHRGRGDTQYF.

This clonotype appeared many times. The CDR3 protein is CASSYTGFTGANVLTF. As DNA, the CDR3 is TGTGCCAGCAGTTACACAGGGTTCACTGGGGCCAACGTCCTGACTTTC. The V call is TRBV27, the J call TRBJ2-6; D is possibly TRBD1 (6 bases). The CDR3 has 16 amino acids. V gave up 4 bases and J gave up 2 bases, with 12 bases separating them. Germline V gene data show CDR1 as MNHEY and CDR2 as SMNVEV (reference sequence).

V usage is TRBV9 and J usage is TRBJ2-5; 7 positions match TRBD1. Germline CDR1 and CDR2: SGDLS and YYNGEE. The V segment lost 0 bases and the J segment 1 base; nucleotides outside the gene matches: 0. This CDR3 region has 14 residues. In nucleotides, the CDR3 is TGTGCCAGCAGCGTAGGGACAGGCCAAGAGACCCAGTACTTC. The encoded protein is CASSVGTGQETQYF. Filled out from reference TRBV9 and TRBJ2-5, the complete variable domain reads DSGVTQTPKHLITATGQRVTLRCSPRSGDLSVYWYQQSLDQGLQFLIQYYNGEERAKGNILERFSAQQFPDLHSELNLSSLELGDSALYFCASSVGTGQETQYFGPGTRLLVL.

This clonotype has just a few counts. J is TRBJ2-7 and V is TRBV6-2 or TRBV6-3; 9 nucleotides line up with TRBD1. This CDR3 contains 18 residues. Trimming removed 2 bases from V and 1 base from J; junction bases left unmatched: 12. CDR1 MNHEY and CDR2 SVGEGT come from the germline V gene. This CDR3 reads CASSYPRGQGVGSYEQYF. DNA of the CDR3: TGTGCCAGCAGTTACCCCAGGGGACAGGGAGTAGGATCCTACGAGCAGTACTTC.

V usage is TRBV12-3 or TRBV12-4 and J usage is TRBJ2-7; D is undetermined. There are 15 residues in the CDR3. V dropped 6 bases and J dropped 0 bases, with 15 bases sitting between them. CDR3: CASSPSTASSYEQYF. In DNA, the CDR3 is TGTGCCAGCAGCCCATCTACGGCAAGCTCCTACGAGCAGTACTTC.

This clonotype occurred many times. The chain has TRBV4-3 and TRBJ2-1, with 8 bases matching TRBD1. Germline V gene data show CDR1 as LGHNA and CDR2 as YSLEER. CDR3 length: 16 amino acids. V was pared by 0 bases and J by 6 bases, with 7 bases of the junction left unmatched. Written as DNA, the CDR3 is TGCGCCAGCAGCCAAGATCGGACAGGGTTTCTCAATGAGCAGTTCTTC. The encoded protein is CASSQDRTGFLNEQFF.

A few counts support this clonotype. The CDR3 loop reads CASSFDGTAYYEQYF. Here the CDR3 DNA reads TGTGCCAGCAGTTTTGACGGGACAGCGTACTACGAGCAGTACTTC. The chain carries TRBV27 and TRBJ2-7, with 7 bases identical to TRBD1. CDR1 is MNHEY, CDR2 SMNVEV, per germline (reference sequence). This CDR3 is 15 amino acids long. The trim removed 3 bases at V and 3 bases at J, leaving 8 bases unmatched.

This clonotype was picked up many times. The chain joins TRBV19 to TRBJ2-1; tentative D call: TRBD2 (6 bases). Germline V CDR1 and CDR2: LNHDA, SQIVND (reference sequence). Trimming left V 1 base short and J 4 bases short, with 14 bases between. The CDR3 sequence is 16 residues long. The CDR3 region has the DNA TGTGCCAGTAGTATAGTCCCCTCGACTAGATACAATGAGCAGTTCTTC. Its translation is CASSIVPSTRYNEQFF.

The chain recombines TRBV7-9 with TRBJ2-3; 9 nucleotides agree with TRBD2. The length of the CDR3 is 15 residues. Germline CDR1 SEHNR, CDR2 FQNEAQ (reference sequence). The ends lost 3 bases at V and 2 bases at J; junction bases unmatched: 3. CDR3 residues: CASSFSGGDTDTQYF. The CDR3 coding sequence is TGTGCCAGCAGCTTTAGCGGGGGAGACACAGATACGCAGTATTTT.

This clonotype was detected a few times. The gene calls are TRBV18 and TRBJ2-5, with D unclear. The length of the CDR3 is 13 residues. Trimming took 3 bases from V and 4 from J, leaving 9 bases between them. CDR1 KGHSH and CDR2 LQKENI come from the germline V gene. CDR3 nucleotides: TGTGCCAGCTCACCCAGTATCAGAGAGACCCAGTACTTC. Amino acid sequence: CASSPSIRETQYF.

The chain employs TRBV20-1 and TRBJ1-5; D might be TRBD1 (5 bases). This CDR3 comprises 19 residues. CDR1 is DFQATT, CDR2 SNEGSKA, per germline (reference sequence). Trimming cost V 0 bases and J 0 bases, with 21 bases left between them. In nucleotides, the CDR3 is TGCAGTGCTAGAGATCACGACAGCCCACACTCATATAGCAATCAGCCCCAGCATTTT. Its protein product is CSARDHDSPHSYSNQPQHF.